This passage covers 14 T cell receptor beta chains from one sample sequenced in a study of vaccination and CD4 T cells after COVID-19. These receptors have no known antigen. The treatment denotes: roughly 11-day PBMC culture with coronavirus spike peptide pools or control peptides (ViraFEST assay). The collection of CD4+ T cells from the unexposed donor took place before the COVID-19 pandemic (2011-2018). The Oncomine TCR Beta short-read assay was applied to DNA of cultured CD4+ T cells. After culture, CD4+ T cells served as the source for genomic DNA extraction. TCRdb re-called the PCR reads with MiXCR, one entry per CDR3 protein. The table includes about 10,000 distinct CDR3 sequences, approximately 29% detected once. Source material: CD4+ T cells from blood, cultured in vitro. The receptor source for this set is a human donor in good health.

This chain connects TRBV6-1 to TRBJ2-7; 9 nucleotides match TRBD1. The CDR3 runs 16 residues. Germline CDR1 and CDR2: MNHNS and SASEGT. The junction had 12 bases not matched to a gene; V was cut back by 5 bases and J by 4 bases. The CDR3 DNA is TGTGCCAGCAGTAGAGAGCCGGGACAGGGAGGATACGAGCAGTACTTC. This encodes CASSREPGQGGYEQYF.

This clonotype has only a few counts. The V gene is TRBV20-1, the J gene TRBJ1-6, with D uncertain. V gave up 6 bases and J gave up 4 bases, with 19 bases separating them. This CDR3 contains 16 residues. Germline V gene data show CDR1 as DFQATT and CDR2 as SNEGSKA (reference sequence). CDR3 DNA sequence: TGCAGTGCGTCGAATGTTGGGAGCCCTTATAATTCACCCCTCCACTTT. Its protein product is CSASNVGSPYNSPLHF.

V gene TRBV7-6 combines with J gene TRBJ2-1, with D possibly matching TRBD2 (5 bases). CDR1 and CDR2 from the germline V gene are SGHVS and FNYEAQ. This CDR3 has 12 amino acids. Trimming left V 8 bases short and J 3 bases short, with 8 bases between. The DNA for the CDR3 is TGTGCCAGCCCAGGAGGCTACAATGAGCAGTTCTTC. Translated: CASPGGYNEQFF.

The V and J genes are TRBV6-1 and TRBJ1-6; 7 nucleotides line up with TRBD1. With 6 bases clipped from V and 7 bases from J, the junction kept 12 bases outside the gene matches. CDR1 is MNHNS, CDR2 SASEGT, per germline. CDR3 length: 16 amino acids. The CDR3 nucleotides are TGTGCCAGCAGCTTCGACAGGGAGTTAACCAATTCACCCCTCCACTTT. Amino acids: CASSFDRELTNSPLHF.

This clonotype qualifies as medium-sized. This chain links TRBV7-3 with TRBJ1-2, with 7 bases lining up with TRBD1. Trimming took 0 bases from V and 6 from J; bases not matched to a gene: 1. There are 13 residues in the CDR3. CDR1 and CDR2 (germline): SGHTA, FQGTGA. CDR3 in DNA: TGTGCCAGCAGCTTAACACAGGGGAATGGCTACACCTTC. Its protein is CASSLTQGNGYTF. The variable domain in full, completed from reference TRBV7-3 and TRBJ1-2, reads GAGVSQTPSNKVTEKGKYVELRCDPISGHTALYWYRQSLGQGPEFLIYFQGTGAADDSGLPNDRFFAVRPEGSVSTLKIQRTERGDSAVYLCASSLTQGNGYTFGSGTRLTVV.

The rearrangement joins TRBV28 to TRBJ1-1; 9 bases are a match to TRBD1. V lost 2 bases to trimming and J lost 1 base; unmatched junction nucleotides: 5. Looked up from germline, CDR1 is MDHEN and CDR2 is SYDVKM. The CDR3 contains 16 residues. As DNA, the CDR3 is TGTGCCAGCAGTTTACCCCCGGGACAGGGGAACACTGAAGCTTTCTTT. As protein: CASSLPPGQGNTEAFF.

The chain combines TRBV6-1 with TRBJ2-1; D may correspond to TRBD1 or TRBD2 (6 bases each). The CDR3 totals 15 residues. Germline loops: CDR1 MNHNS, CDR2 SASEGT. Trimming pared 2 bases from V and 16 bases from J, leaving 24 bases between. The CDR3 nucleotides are TGTGCCAGCAGTGAACCCGGACAAGGGGGGAATAGTTGTTTCTTC. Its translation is CASSEPGQGGNSCFF.

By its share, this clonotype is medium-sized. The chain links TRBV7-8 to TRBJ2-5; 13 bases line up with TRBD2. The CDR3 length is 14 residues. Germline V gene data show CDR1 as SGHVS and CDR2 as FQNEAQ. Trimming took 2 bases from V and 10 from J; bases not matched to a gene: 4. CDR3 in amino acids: CASSLRTSGSDQYF. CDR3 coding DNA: TGTGCCAGCAGCTTACGGACTAGCGGGAGCGACCAGTACTTC.

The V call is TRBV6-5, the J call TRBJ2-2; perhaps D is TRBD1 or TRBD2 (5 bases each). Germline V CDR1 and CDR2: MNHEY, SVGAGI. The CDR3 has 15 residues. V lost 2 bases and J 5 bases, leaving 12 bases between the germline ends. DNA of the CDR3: TGTGCCAGCAGTTACCAGCGGAAGGGGACCGGGGAGCTGTTTTTT. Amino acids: CASSYQRKGTGELFF.

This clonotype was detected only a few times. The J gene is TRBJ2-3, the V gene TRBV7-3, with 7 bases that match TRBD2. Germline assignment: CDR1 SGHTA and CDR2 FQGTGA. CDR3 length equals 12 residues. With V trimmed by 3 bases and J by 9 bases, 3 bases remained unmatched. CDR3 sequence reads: CASSFSGGTQYF. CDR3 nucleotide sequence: TGTGCCAGCAGCTTCTCCGGGGGGACGCAGTATTTT.

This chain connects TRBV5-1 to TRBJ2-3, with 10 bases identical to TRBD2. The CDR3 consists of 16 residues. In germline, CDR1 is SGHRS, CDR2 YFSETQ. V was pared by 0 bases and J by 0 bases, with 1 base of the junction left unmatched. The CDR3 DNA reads TGCGCCAGCAGCTTGGAGACTAGCGGGAGCACAGATACGCAGTATTTT. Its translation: CASSLETSGSTDTQYF.

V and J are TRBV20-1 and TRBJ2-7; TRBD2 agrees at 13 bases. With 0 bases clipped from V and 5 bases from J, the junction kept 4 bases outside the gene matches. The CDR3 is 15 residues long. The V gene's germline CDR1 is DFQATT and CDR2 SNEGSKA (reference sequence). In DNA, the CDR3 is TGCAGTGCTAGAGATTTTGGGACTAGCGGGAACGAGCAGTACTTC. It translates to CSARDFGTSGNEQYF.

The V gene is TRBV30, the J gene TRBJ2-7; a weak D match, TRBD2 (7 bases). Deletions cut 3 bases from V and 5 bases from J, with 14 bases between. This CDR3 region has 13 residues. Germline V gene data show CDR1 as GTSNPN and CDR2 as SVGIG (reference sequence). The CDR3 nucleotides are TGTGCCTGGAGGTCGGGGGGCTGGGACGAGCAGTACTTC. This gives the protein CAWRSGGWDEQYF.

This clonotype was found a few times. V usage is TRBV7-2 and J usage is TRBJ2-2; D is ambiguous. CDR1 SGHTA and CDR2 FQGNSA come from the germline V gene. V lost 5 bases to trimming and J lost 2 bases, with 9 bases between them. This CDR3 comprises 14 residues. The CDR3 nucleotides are TGTGCCAGCAGCCCTCGTAGAAACACCGGGGAGCTGTTTTTT. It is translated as CASSPRRNTGELFF.